The rows below give T cell receptor beta chains drawn from one sample of a study of shared clonotypes between healthy human individuals. Profiling relied on immunoSEQ multiplex PCR, and the TCRdb table lists in-frame clones only, not all of them. The sample has roughly 2.5 million clones; more than 90% are singletons. The source material was naive CD4+ T cells sorted from blood. The receptor source for this set is a man aged 18-30 years in good health. The CDR3 runs from the conserved cysteine through the conserved F or W. The order of the fields is D gene, clone size, CDR3 length, J gene, V gene, CDR3 protein, CDR3 DNA. A D gene is named only where the DNA matches it firmly. Size tells how often a clone was seen (once, few, many) or the class of an expanded clone, and some rows leave it out.

d_gene: .; abundance: .; len: 13; j_gene: TRBJ1-5; v_gene: TRBV30; CDR3aa: CAWGNPWNQPQHF; CDR3nt: TGTGCCTGGGGTAACCCCTGGAATCAGCCCCAGCATTTT
d_gene: .; abundance: .; len: 11; j_gene: TRBJ2-7; v_gene: TRBV21-1; CDR3aa: CAGSIRYEQYF; CDR3nt: TGTGCCGGCAGCATCCGCTACGAGCAGTACTTC
d_gene: TRBD1; abundance: .; len: 16; j_gene: TRBJ2-7; v_gene: TRBV10-3; CDR3aa: CAISATGTGDFYEQYF; CDR3nt: TGTGCCATCAGTGCAACCGGGACAGGGGATTTCTACGAGCAGTACTTC
d_gene: .; abundance: .; len: 13; j_gene: TRBJ2-5; v_gene: TRBV5-1; CDR3aa: CASSLGGQETQYF; CDR3nt: TGCGCCAGCAGCTTGGGGGGTCAAGAGACCCAGTACTTC
d_gene: .; abundance: .; len: 14; j_gene: TRBJ2-7; v_gene: TRBV6-1; CDR3aa: CASSEGGVSYEQYF; CDR3nt: TGTGCCAGCAGTGAAGGAGGCGTATCCTACGAGCAGTACTTC
d_gene: TRBD1; abundance: .; len: 17; j_gene: TRBJ2-2; v_gene: TRBV7-9; CDR3aa: CASSRDRGKAYTGELFF; CDR3nt: TGTGCCAGCAGCCGGGACAGGGGAAAGGCGTACACCGGGGAGCTGTTTTTT
d_gene: TRBD2; abundance: .; len: 12; j_gene: TRBJ2-1; v_gene: TRBV6-4; CDR3aa: CASSSGSPEQFF; CDR3nt: TGTGCCAGCAGTAGCGGGAGCCCTGAGCAGTTCTTC
d_gene: .; abundance: .; len: 15; j_gene: TRBJ1-4; v_gene: TRBV6-5; CDR3aa: CASSYDRGTNEKLFF; CDR3nt: TGTGCCAGCAGTTACGACAGAGGTACTAATGAAAAACTGTTTTTT
d_gene: .; abundance: .; len: 15; j_gene: TRBJ1-5; v_gene: TRBV7-9; CDR3aa: CASSLGRSENQPQHF; CDR3nt: TGTGCCAGCAGCTTAGGAAGGTCTGAGAATCAGCCCCAGCATTTT
d_gene: .; abundance: .; len: 15; j_gene: TRBJ1-6; v_gene: TRBV6-1; CDR3aa: CASRPLDSLNSPLHF; CDR3nt: TGTGCCAGCAGACCCCTAGACAGCCTTAATTCACCCCTCCACTTT
d_gene: .; abundance: .; len: 15; j_gene: TRBJ2-5; v_gene: TRBV5-1; CDR3aa: CASSLSSRRVETQYF; CDR3nt: TGCGCCAGCAGCTTATCTTCCCGTAGGGTTGAGACCCAGTACTTC
d_gene: .; abundance: .; len: 16; j_gene: TRBJ1-5; v_gene: TRBV6-5; CDR3aa: CASSSDGTAKGQPQHF; CDR3nt: TGTGCCAGCAGTTCCGATGGAACAGCGAAGGGGCAGCCCCAGCATTTT
d_gene: .; abundance: .; len: 17; j_gene: TRBJ1-2; v_gene: TRBV5-1; CDR3aa: CASSLEPRVHLPYGYTF; CDR3nt: TGCGCCAGCAGCCTGGAACCTCGGGTGCACCTCCCCTATGGCTACACCTTC
d_gene: .; abundance: .; len: 16; j_gene: TRBJ2-7; v_gene: TRBV21-1; CDR3aa: CASSKLPDRGPYEQYF; CDR3nt: TGTGCCAGCAGCAAACTCCCAGACAGGGGTCCCTACGAGCAGTACTTC
d_gene: .; abundance: few; len: 14; j_gene: TRBJ1-5; v_gene: TRBV4-3; CDR3aa: CASSQESGNQPQHF; CDR3nt: TGCGCCAGCAGCCAAGAAAGTGGCAATCAGCCCCAGCATTTT
d_gene: TRBD1; abundance: .; len: 17; j_gene: TRBJ2-5; v_gene: TRBV4-1; CDR3aa: CASSQDYYRGNQETQYF; CDR3nt: TGCGCCAGCAGCCAAGATTACTACAGGGGAAACCAAGAGACCCAGTACTTC
d_gene: .; abundance: .; len: 13; j_gene: TRBJ1-2; v_gene: TRBV19; CDR3aa: CARDNGVDYGYTF; CDR3nt: TGTGCCAGGGATAATGGGGTAGACTATGGCTACACCTTC
d_gene: .; abundance: few; len: 14; j_gene: TRBJ2-7; v_gene: TRBV11-2; CDR3aa: CASSFSKIRAEQYF; CDR3nt: TGTGCCAGCAGCTTTTCGAAAATACGGGCCGAGCAGTACTTC
d_gene: .; abundance: .; len: 13; j_gene: TRBJ2-5; v_gene: TRBV5-1; CDR3aa: CASSLARRETQYF; CDR3nt: TGCGCCAGCAGCTTGGCTCGGAGGGAGACCCAGTACTTC
d_gene: .; abundance: .; len: 12; j_gene: TRBJ2-1; v_gene: TRBV7-2; CDR3aa: CASSFRANEQFF; CDR3nt: TGTGCCAGCAGCTTCAGGGCCAATGAGCAGTTCTTC
d_gene: TRBD1; abundance: .; len: 21; j_gene: TRBJ2-7; v_gene: TRBV19; CDR3aa: CASSKRGTLVGTGGQSYEQYF; CDR3nt: TGTGCCAGTAGCAAACGCGGGACCCTTGTGGGGACAGGGGGTCAATCCTACGAGCAGTACTTC
d_gene: .; abundance: .; len: 12; j_gene: TRBJ2-3; v_gene: TRBV7-2; CDR3aa: CASSFPGEAQYF; CDR3nt: TGTGCCAGCAGCTTCCCTGGAGAGGCGCAGTATTTT
d_gene: TRBD2; abundance: .; len: 19; j_gene: TRBJ2-5; v_gene: TRBV11-2; CDR3aa: CASSLSAPQASGGRGTQYF; CDR3nt: TGTGCCAGCAGCTTGTCGGCCCCTCAGGCTAGCGGAGGACGTGGAACCCAGTACTTC
d_gene: .; abundance: .; len: 14; j_gene: TRBJ2-7; v_gene: TRBV9; CDR3aa: CASSVAPRGYEQYF; CDR3nt: TGTGCCAGCAGCGTAGCTCCGCGGGGTTACGAGCAGTACTTC
d_gene: .; abundance: .; len: 13; j_gene: TRBJ1-2; v_gene: TRBV9; CDR3aa: CASSSSRERGYTF; CDR3nt: TGTGCCAGCAGCTCCAGCCGGGAGAGGGGCTACACCTTC
d_gene: .; abundance: .; len: 14; j_gene: TRBJ1-4; v_gene: TRBV2; CDR3aa: CASSVSGFNEKLFF; CDR3nt: TGTGCCAGCAGTGTGAGCGGTTTTAATGAAAAACTGTTTTTT
d_gene: TRBD1; abundance: .; len: 16; j_gene: TRBJ1-5; v_gene: TRBV19; CDR3aa: CASSVGFNRGHQPQHF; CDR3nt: TGTGCCAGTAGTGTTGGATTTAACAGGGGGCATCAGCCCCAGCATTTT
d_gene: TRBD1; abundance: once; len: 15; j_gene: TRBJ2-5; v_gene: TRBV11-2; CDR3aa: CASSQDGQGQETQYF; CDR3nt: TGTGCCAGCAGCCAAGACGGACAGGGGCAAGAGACCCAGTACTTC
d_gene: TRBD2; abundance: .; len: 15; j_gene: TRBJ2-1; v_gene: TRBV30; CDR3aa: CASTGTSGGYNEQFF; CDR3nt: TGTGCCTCCACAGGGACTAGCGGGGGTTACAATGAGCAGTTCTTC
d_gene: .; abundance: .; len: 14; j_gene: TRBJ2-5; v_gene: TRBV15; CDR3aa: CATSRDLPRGTQYF; CDR3nt: TGTGCCACCAGCAGAGATCTACCGCGGGGGACCCAGTACTTC
d_gene: TRBD1; abundance: .; len: 14; j_gene: TRBJ2-1; v_gene: TRBV7-9; CDR3aa: CASTLGQGENEQFF; CDR3nt: TGTGCCAGCACCTTAGGACAGGGTGAGAATGAGCAGTTCTTC
d_gene: TRBD1; abundance: .; len: 15; j_gene: TRBJ2-3; v_gene: TRBV18; CDR3aa: CASSPQGASTDTQYF; CDR3nt: TGTGCCAGCTCACCCCAGGGGGCGAGCACAGATACGCAGTATTTT
d_gene: TRBD2; abundance: .; len: 14; j_gene: TRBJ2-1; v_gene: TRBV10-3; CDR3aa: CASQGLAGYNEQFF; CDR3nt: TGTGCCTCCCAGGGACTAGCGGGTTACAATGAGCAGTTCTTC
d_gene: .; abundance: .; len: 17; j_gene: TRBJ2-2; v_gene: TRBV7-2; CDR3aa: CASSLAGGALNTGELFF; CDR3nt: TGTGCCAGCAGCTTAGCGGGGGGGGCGCTGAACACCGGGGAGCTGTTTTTT
d_gene: .; abundance: .; len: 13; j_gene: TRBJ2-7; v_gene: TRBV6-6; CDR3aa: CASSPAASYEQYF; CDR3nt: TGTGCCAGCAGCCCAGCGGCCTCCTACGAGCAGTACTTC
d_gene: .; abundance: .; len: 16; j_gene: TRBJ1-1; v_gene: TRBV29-1; CDR3aa: CSVDVIGWGVDTEAFF; CDR3nt: TGCAGCGTTGATGTGATTGGATGGGGAGTAGACACTGAAGCTTTCTTT
d_gene: .; abundance: .; len: 14; j_gene: TRBJ2-5; v_gene: TRBV11-2; CDR3aa: CASSLDRLVETQYF; CDR3nt: TGTGCCAGCAGCTTAGATCGGCTAGTAGAGACCCAGTACTTC
d_gene: .; abundance: .; len: 12; j_gene: TRBJ2-7; v_gene: TRBV10-3; CDR3aa: CAISEVSGAEYF; CDR3nt: TGTGCCATCAGTGAAGTGTCCGGGGCGGAGTACTTC
d_gene: .; abundance: .; len: 15; j_gene: TRBJ2-1; v_gene: TRBV6-5; CDR3aa: CASRFTGGRGYEQFF; CDR3nt: TGTGCCAGCAGGTTCACCGGGGGCCGAGGCTATGAGCAGTTCTTC
d_gene: TRBD2; abundance: .; len: 18; j_gene: TRBJ2-1; v_gene: TRBV11-2; CDR3aa: CASSLTLAGGPSYNEQFF; CDR3nt: TGTGCCAGCAGCTTAACACTAGCGGGAGGGCCTTCCTACAATGAGCAGTTCTTC
d_gene: .; abundance: once; len: 11; j_gene: TRBJ2-2; v_gene: TRBV5-1; CDR3aa: CASSTSGELFF; CDR3nt: TGCGCCAGCAGCACTAGCGGGGAGCTGTTTTTT
d_gene: .; abundance: .; len: 16; j_gene: TRBJ2-7; v_gene: TRBV5-4; CDR3aa: CASSPAGQWAIYEQYF; CDR3nt: TGTGCCAGCAGCCCGGCCGGACAGTGGGCGATCTACGAGCAGTACTTC
d_gene: TRBD2; abundance: .; len: 16; j_gene: TRBJ2-1; v_gene: TRBV7-2; CDR3aa: CASSLVLAGGPYEQFF; CDR3nt: TGTGCCAGCAGCTTAGTTCTAGCGGGGGGGCCTTATGAGCAGTTCTTC
d_gene: .; abundance: .; len: 11; j_gene: TRBJ2-7; v_gene: TRBV6-5; CDR3aa: CASSFSSEQYF; CDR3nt: TGTGCCAGCAGTTTTAGTTCCGAGCAGTACTTC
d_gene: .; abundance: .; len: 16; j_gene: TRBJ2-1; v_gene: TRBV5-4; CDR3aa: CASSKQSGRPANEQFF; CDR3nt: TGTGCCAGCAGCAAACAAAGCGGTCGACCTGCAAATGAGCAGTTCTTC
d_gene: TRBD1; abundance: once; len: 15; j_gene: TRBJ2-1; v_gene: TRBV4-1; CDR3aa: CASSQRQGHYNEQFF; CDR3nt: TGCGCCAGCAGCCAAAGACAGGGCCACTACAATGAGCAGTTCTTC
d_gene: .; abundance: .; len: 13; j_gene: TRBJ1-5; v_gene: TRBV7-8; CDR3aa: CASSLAEGSLQHF; CDR3nt: TGTGCCAGCAGCTTAGCGGAGGGCAGTCTCCAGCATTTT
d_gene: .; abundance: .; len: 13; j_gene: TRBJ1-2; v_gene: TRBV7-9; CDR3aa: CASSLAGQEGYTF; CDR3nt: TGTGCCAGCAGCTTAGCGGGACAAGAAGGCTACACCTTC
d_gene: .; abundance: .; len: 14; j_gene: TRBJ2-3; v_gene: TRBV5-4; CDR3aa: CASSLVGSPDTQYF; CDR3nt: TGTGCCAGCAGCTTGGTGGGAAGTCCAGATACGCAGTATTTT
d_gene: .; abundance: once; len: 15; j_gene: TRBJ1-4; v_gene: TRBV19; CDR3aa: CASSSQAATNEKLFF; CDR3nt: TGTGCCAGTAGTTCACAGGCTGCAACTAATGAAAAACTGTTTTTT
d_gene: .; abundance: .; len: 14; j_gene: TRBJ1-1; v_gene: TRBV2; CDR3aa: CASGPRTANTEAFF; CDR3nt: TGTGCCAGTGGGCCGAGAACAGCGAACACTGAAGCTTTCTTT
d_gene: TRBD1; abundance: .; len: 14; j_gene: TRBJ1-4; v_gene: TRBV6-5; CDR3aa: CASSTGVTDEKLFF; CDR3nt: TGTGCCAGCAGTACAGGGGTCACGGATGAAAAACTGTTTTTT
d_gene: TRBD1; abundance: .; len: 13; j_gene: TRBJ1-1; v_gene: TRBV30; CDR3aa: CAWSKDRLGGAFF; CDR3nt: TGTGCCTGGAGTAAGGACAGGTTGGGAGGGGCTTTCTTT